This T cell receptor beta chain came from a study of CD8 T cells in ankylosing spondylitis. Worth noting for this clonotype: Its matching antigen is unknown.

TCRdb reprocessed the 5' RACE reads via MiXCR and lists one record per CDR3 protein. The sample includes approximately 200,000 distinct CDR3 sequences, 9.5% to 15% seen only once; the top ten take more than 15%. CDR1 SGHVS and CDR2 FNYEAQ come from the germline V gene. V lost 6 bases to trimming and J lost 0 bases; unmatched junction nucleotides: 5. The CDR3 extends over 15 amino acids. Study-wide results and limits: Among TCR beta sequences, a motif of under ten highly homologous variants appeared characteristic of ankylosing spondylitis blood.

The chain recombines TRBV7-6 with TRBJ2-3, with 8 bases fitting TRBD1. The sample taken for sequencing was blood, either unsorted or a sorted T cell fraction (not recorded which). This TCR derives from a male donor with ankylosing spondylitis or in good health (not recorded which). The CDR3 region is CASSQQGASTDTQYF. The CDR3 DNA reads TGTGCCAGCAGTCAGCAGGGGGCTAGCACAGATACGCAGTATTTT. Full variable domain (outside the CDR3, taken from reference TRBV7-6 and TRBJ2-3): GAGVSQSPRYKVTKRGQDVALRCDPISGHVSLYWYRQALGQGPEFLTYFNYEAQQDKSGLPNDRFSAERPEGSISTLTIQRTEQRDSAMYRCASSQQGASTDTQYFGPGTRLTVL.